This is a list of T cell receptor beta chains from one sample in a study of T cell clones after liver transplantation. Sequenced by immunoSEQ multiplex PCR; TCRdb stores in-frame clones only, minus some. The profile shows 50,000 or so clones, 80% to 90% of them singletons. The sample in question was CD8+ T cells from blood, obtained 12 months after liver transplant. These receptors all come from a human patient who received a liver transplant. Some T cells may possibly be graft donor cells. Each CDR3 is given with its conserved first and last residue. A D gene is named only where the DNA matches it firmly. Size is stated for part of the rows, as once, few or many counts, or as a class when the clone is expanded.

clone size | J gene | V gene | D gene | CDR3 protein | CDR3 DNA
NA | TRBJ2-7 | TRBV19 | TRBD2 | CATGTSSYEQYF | TGTGCCACTGGGACTAGCAGCTACGAGCAGTACTTC
NA | TRBJ2-1 | TRBV7-6 | TRBD2 | CASSFPLGLAGGRSSYNEQFF | TGTGCCAGCAGCTTCCCCCTGGGACTAGCGGGAGGGCGTAGCTCCTACAATGAGCAGTTCTTC
NA | TRBJ2-7 | TRBV9 | NA | CASSVGQKFSYEQYF | TGTGCCAGCAGCGTAGGACAGAAATTCTCCTACGAGCAGTACTTC
once | TRBJ2-6 | TRBV25-1 | NA | CASSEYRAGAGANVLTF | TGTGCCAGCAGTGAATATAGGGCGGGTGCTGGGGCCAACGTCCTGACTTTC
NA | TRBJ2-5 | TRBV11-2 | NA | CASSWGETQYF | TGTGCCAGCAGCTGGGGAGAGACCCAGTACTTC
NA | TRBJ1-4 | TRBV4-1 | NA | CASSQTGLGEKLFF | TGCGCCAGCAGCCAAACAGGGTTGGGTGAAAAACTGTTTTTT
NA | TRBJ2-7 | TRBV4-3 | TRBD2 | CASSPRTSGRSYEQYF | TGCGCCAGCAGCCCGAGGACTAGCGGGAGATCCTACGAGCAGTACTTC
NA | TRBJ1-5 | TRBV28 | NA | CASSLWQGNQPQHF | TGTGCCAGCAGTTTATGGCAGGGCAATCAGCCCCAGCATTTT
NA | TRBJ2-5 | TRBV7-9 | NA | CASSSTGIQETQYF | TGTGCCAGCAGCTCCACAGGGATCCAAGAGACCCAGTACTTC
NA | TRBJ1-1 | TRBV4-1 | NA | CASSQESRSNTEAFF | TGCGCCAGCAGCCAAGAATCTCGGAGCAACACTGAAGCTTTCTTT
once | TRBJ2-1 | TRBV7-8 | NA | CASSPRGPLGEQFF | TGTGCCAGCAGCCCGCGGGGTCCCCTGGGTGAGCAGTTCTTC
NA | TRBJ2-1 | TRBV11-3 | NA | CASSLRGETRNEQFF | TGTGCCAGCAGCTTGAGGGGAGAGACAAGGAATGAGCAGTTCTTC
NA | TRBJ2-1 | TRBV19 | NA | CASCEGSYNEQFF | TGTGCCAGTTGCGAGGGGTCCTACAATGAGCAGTTCTTC
NA | TRBJ2-2 | TRBV4-1 | NA | CASSHATLNTGELFF | TGCGCCAGCAGCCATGCGACCCTTAACACCGGGGAGCTGTTTTTT
once | TRBJ2-7 | TRBV19 | TRBD1 | CASSFTGGLSSYEQYF | TGTGCCAGTAGTTTCACAGGGGGCCTTAGCTCCTACGAGCAGTACTTC
NA | TRBJ2-1 | TRBV27 | NA | CASSLIPKGAANFYNEQFF | TGTGCCAGCAGTTTGATCCCCAAAGGGGCGGCCAATTTCTACAATGAGCAGTTCTTC